A selection of T cell receptor beta chains follows, all from one sample in a study of Graves' ophthalmopathy and Graves' hyperthyroidism. TCRdb independently ran MiXCR on the multiplex PCR reads; one entry per CDR3 protein. The table includes about 620,000 distinct CDR3 sequences, roughly 20% detected once. Sequenced input: peripheral blood. These receptors were obtained from a woman in her late teens or twenties with stable Graves' hyperthyroidism. Some clones in this sample may be carry-over from other donors' samples. Both conserved end residues are part of each CDR3. A D gene is named only where the DNA matches it firmly. Not all rows give a size; the values are once, few, many and, for expanded clones, a class.

V	D	J	size	CDR3	DNA
TRBV10-1	TRBD1	TRBJ2-7	few	CASSERTGGRYEQYF	TGCGCCAGCAGTGAACGGACAGGGGGCCGCTACGAGCAGTACTTC
TRBV30	.	TRBJ1-1	many	CAWGLDSEAFF	TGTGCCTGGGGGTTGGACAGTGAAGCTTTCTTT
TRBV6-1	TRBD1	TRBJ1-2	many	CASTDRYYGYTF	TGTGCCAGCACGGACAGGTACTATGGCTACACCTTC
TRBV4-1	TRBD2	TRBJ2-7	once	CASSQAGLGYEQYF	TGTGCCAGCAGCCAAGCGGGGCTGGGGTACGAGCAGTACTTC
TRBV12-3/TRBV12-4	.	TRBJ1-5	.	CASASPPGRVQPQHF	TGTGCCAGCGCGTCCCCCCCGGGGCGCGTTCAGCCCCAGCATTTT
TRBV6-5	.	TRBJ2-7	many	CASRQLSDYEQYF	TGTGCCAGCAGACAGCTATCGGACTACGAGCAGTACTTC
TRBV6-1	.	TRBJ1-5	many	CASSARQGNQPQHF	TGTGCCAGCAGTGCCAGGCAGGGCAATCAGCCCCAGCATTTT
TRBV20-1	.	TRBJ2-7	many	CSARDIEIATYEQYF	TGCAGTGCTAGAGATATTGAGATCGCCACCTACGAGCAGTACTTC
TRBV6-1	.	TRBJ1-5	many	CASSEAGSNQPQHF	TGTGCCAGCAGTGAGGCGGGAAGCAATCAGCCCCAGCATTTT
TRBV6-1	TRBD2	TRBJ2-7	many	CASSQGEGQYF	TGTGCCAGCAGTCAAGGGGAGGGTCAGTACTTC
TRBV4-1	TRBD1	TRBJ1-1	.	CASSQGSGGASAFF	TGCGCCAGCAGCCAAGGATCAGGGGGCGCGTCAGCTTTCTTT
TRBV7-8	.	TRBJ1-5	many	CASSQHRESNQPQHF	TGTGCCAGCAGCCAGCACAGGGAAAGCAATCAGCCCCAGCATTTT
TRBV6-1	.	TRBJ2-6	many	CASSVRDKGSSGANVLTF	TGTGCCAGCAGTGTAAGGGACAAGGGATCCTCTGGGGCCAACGTCCTGACTTTC
TRBV6-5	.	TRBJ2-7	many	CASIQRADYEQYF	TGTGCCAGCATCCAGCGGGCCGACTACGAGCAGTACTTC
TRBV7-3	TRBD1	TRBJ2-2	many	CASSLRQGLNTGELFF	TGTGCCAGCAGCTTACGACAGGGCCTGAACACCGGGGAGCTGTTTTTT
TRBV7-9	.	TRBJ2-7	many	CASTPGYEQYF	TGTGCCAGCACCCCAGGTTACGAGCAGTACTTC
TRBV28	TRBD2	TRBJ2-7	many	CASSLIPRGGQDEQYF	TGTGCCAGCAGCCTAATCCCCCGCGGGGGTCAAGACGAGCAGTACTTC
TRBV15	.	TRBJ1-5	many	CATSQGPYQPQHF	TGTGCCACCAGTCAGGGGCCCTATCAGCCCCAGCATTTT
TRBV6-2/TRBV6-3	TRBD2	TRBJ2-7	many	CASSYSQKGTMNYEQYF	TGTGCCAGCAGTTACTCTCAGAAAGGGACTATGAACTACGAGCAGTACTTC
TRBV11-2	TRBD2	TRBJ2-7	many	CASSLDEGLAGVSF	TGTGCCAGCAGCTTAGATGAAGGACTAGCGGGAGTATCGTTC
TRBV20-1	.	TRBJ2-7	many	CSARAYTVYEQYF	TGCAGTGCTAGAGCGTACACAGTCTACGAGCAGTACTTC
TRBV28	.	TRBJ2-7	few	CASTPSQGFYEQYF	TGTGCCAGCACCCCGTCGCAGGGGTTCTACGAGCAGTACTTC
TRBV6-1	.	TRBJ1-1	many	CASRKRGDLNTEAFF	TGTGCCAGCAGAAAGCGAGGGGACTTGAACACTGAAGCTTTCTTT
TRBV6-5	TRBD1	TRBJ2-5	few	CASSYSGTGARETQYF	TGTGCCAGCAGTTACTCGGGGACAGGGGCTCGGGAGACCCAGTACTTC
TRBV4-2	.	TRBJ1-1	.	CASSQDPPGTEAFF	TGTGCCAGCAGCCAAGATCCCCCGGGTACTGAAGCTTTCTTT
TRBV30	.	TRBJ1-1	once	CAWSTGAPEAFF	TGTGCCTGGAGTACGGGGGCCCCTGAAGCTTTCTTT
TRBV27	.	TRBJ1-1	.	CASSRTWGNTEAFF	TGTGCCAGCAGCCGGACGTGGGGGAACACTGAAGCTTTCTTT
TRBV20-1	TRBD1	TRBJ1-5	.	CSARDIGQGGQPQHF	TGCAGTGCTAGAGATATAGGACAGGGTGGTCAGCCCCAGCATTTT
TRBV29-1	.	TRBJ2-7	many	CSGGGRGGEQYF	TGCAGCGGGGGGGGGCGTGGAGGCGAGCAGTACTTC
TRBV27	TRBD1	TRBJ1-5	many	CASSRTGTGDNQPQHF	TGTGCCAGCAGTAGAACCGGGACAGGTGACAATCAGCCCCAGCATTTT
TRBV5-1	.	TRBJ1-1	many	CASSLSGGTVTEAFF	TGCGCCAGCAGCTTGTCGGGTGGGACGGTCACTGAAGCTTTCTTT
TRBV15	.	TRBJ1-2	.	CATAPWMGQVYGYTF	TGTGCCACCGCACCTTGGATGGGGCAGGTCTATGGCTACACCTTC
TRBV12-3/TRBV12-4	.	TRBJ2-7	.	CASSFARDDYEQYF	TGTGCCAGCAGTTTCGCCAGGGATGACTACGAGCAGTACTTC
TRBV12-3/TRBV12-4	TRBD1	TRBJ2-7	many	CASRGTGGPTYERYF	TGTGCCAGCAGGGGGACAGGGGGGCCGACCTACGAGCGGTACTTC
TRBV6-1	.	TRBJ2-7	many	CASKDSIGVYEQYF	TGTGCCAGCAAAGACAGCATAGGGGTCTACGAGCAGTACTTC
TRBV5-1	TRBD1	TRBJ1-1	many	CASSLVTGRLNTEAFF	TGCGCCAGCAGCTTGGTGACAGGGAGGTTGAACACTGAAGCTTTCTTT
TRBV7-2	.	TRBJ2-4	few	CASSLIVRAVGDIQYF	TGTGCCAGCAGCTTAATCGTACGGGCGGTAGGGGACATTCAGTACTTC
TRBV19	TRBD1	TRBJ1-1	few	CASSTLQGAATEAFF	TGTGCCAGTAGTACTCTACAGGGGGCGGCCACTGAAGCTTTCTTT
TRBV11-2	.	TRBJ1-2	many	CASSLDPAGYYGYTF	TGTGCCAGCAGCTTAGATCCCGCAGGTTACTATGGCTACACCTTC
TRBV24-1	.	TRBJ2-2	.	CATSPRDYTGELFF	TGTGCCACCAGTCCACGCGACTACACCGGGGAGCTGTTTTTT
TRBV6-2/TRBV6-3	TRBD1	TRBJ2-6	.	CASSPLGTGRSGANVLTF	TGTGCCAGCAGCCCCCTCGGGACAGGCCGCTCTGGGGCCAACGTCCTGACTTTC